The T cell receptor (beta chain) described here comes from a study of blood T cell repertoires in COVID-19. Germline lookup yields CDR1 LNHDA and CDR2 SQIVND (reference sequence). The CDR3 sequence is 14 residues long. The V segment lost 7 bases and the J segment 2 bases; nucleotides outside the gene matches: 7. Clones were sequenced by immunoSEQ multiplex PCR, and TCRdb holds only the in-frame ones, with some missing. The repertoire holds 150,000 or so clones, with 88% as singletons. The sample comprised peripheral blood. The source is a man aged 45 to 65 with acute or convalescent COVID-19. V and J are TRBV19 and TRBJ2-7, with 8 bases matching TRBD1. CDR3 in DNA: TGTGCCAGTACCACAGGGACAGGTCCCTACGAGCAGTACTTC. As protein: CASTTGTGPYEQYF.